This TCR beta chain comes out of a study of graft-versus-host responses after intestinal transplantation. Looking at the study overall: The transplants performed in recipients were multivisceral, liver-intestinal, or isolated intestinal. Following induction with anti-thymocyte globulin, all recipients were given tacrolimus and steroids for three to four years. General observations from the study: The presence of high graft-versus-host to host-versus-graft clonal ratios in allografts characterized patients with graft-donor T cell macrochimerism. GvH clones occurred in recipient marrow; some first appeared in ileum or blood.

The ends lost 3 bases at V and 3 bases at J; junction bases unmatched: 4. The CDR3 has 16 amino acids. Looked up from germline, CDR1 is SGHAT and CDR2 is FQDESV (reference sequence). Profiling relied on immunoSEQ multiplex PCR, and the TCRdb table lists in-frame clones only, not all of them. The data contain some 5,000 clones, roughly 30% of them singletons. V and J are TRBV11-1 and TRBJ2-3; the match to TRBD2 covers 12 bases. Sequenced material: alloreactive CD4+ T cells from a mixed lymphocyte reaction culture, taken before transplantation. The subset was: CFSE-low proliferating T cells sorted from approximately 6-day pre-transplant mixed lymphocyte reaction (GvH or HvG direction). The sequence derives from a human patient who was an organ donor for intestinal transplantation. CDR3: CASSLALAGGTDTQYF. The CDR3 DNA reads TGTGCCAGCAGCTTGGCGCTAGCGGGAGGGACAGATACGCAGTATTTT.